Listed below are T cell receptor beta chains from one sample, sequenced in a study of shared clonotypes between healthy human individuals. The protocol was immunoSEQ multiplex PCR, while the TCRdb copy is restricted to in-frame clones and leaves out a portion. The repertoire holds about 2.1 million clones, roughly 93% seen once, with 1.5% to 2% in the top ten. Material for sequencing was naive CD8+ T cells from PBMCs. The origin of the receptors is a man younger than 35 in good health. Some clones in this sample may be carry-over from other donors' samples. Both conserved end residues are trimmed from each CDR3. Each record gives: J gene, V gene, CDR3 protein.

TRBJ2-1	TRBV27	ASTVGVGLQQF
TRBJ2-3	TRBV13	ASSTGTSGGTDTQY
TRBJ2-7	TRBV28	ASSRPVMDEQY
TRBJ2-5	TRBV4-3	ASSQVRAGRGETQY
TRBJ1-1	TRBV19	ASLPVEGSNTEAF
TRBJ2-5	TRBV18	ASSPERGETQY
TRBJ1-1	TRBV7-9	ASSYGGQLPNKVAF
TRBJ2-3	TRBV27	ASSSAGGPNTDTQY
TRBJ2-4	TRBV5-4	ASSRTGGNSQY
TRBJ1-1	TRBV28	ASSPLTSAEAF
TRBJ2-2	TRBV9	ASNLAGTNTGELF
TRBJ2-3	TRBV4-1	ASSQPLPGQRTDTQY
TRBJ2-1	TRBV28	ASSPTRSDGGEQF
TRBJ2-3	TRBV28	ASSRDRGWTDTQY
TRBJ2-7	TRBV7-6	ASSLESGTAYEQY
TRBJ2-7	TRBV6-1	ASSDRVGTYEQY
TRBJ2-1	TRBV11-2	ASSYLADPYNEQF
TRBJ1-2	TRBV30	AWSGTGIYGYT
TRBJ2-1	TRBV9	ASSVSGGTYNEQF
TRBJ2-7	TRBV7-9	ASSTNPVEQY
TRBJ2-1	TRBV19	ASSFTSGRVNEQF
TRBJ1-2	TRBV23-1	ASRTYPSGYT
TRBJ2-3	TRBV11-3	ASSPRREGGADTQY
TRBJ2-3	TRBV30	AWSVRVTLVADTQY
TRBJ1-1	TRBV4-2	ASSQVGFQGVTEAF
TRBJ1-5	TRBV25-1	ASSNNRHSNQPQH
TRBJ2-7	TRBV27	ASSLSGARHEQY
TRBJ2-1	TRBV7-9	ASSLWTGGDNEQF
TRBJ2-3	TRBV6-4	ASSDRFGGESTDTQY
TRBJ2-7	TRBV7-9	ASGQGINSYEQY
TRBJ2-7	TRBV7-6	ASSLGSRGHEQY
TRBJ2-3	TRBV2	ASLGRAGDGDTQY
TRBJ1-4	TRBV27	ASSSYNEKLF
TRBJ2-3	TRBV5-4	ASSLVFGQGASDTQY
TRBJ1-3	TRBV5-6	ASSPGGPSWGNTIY
TRBJ1-1	TRBV7-2	ASSLGRRGQNTEAF
TRBJ1-2	TRBV6-5	ASSYGGGLAGYT
TRBJ2-3	TRBV7-3	ASSLAGVPDTQY
TRBJ2-2	TRBV7-7	ASSLSLAGRSTGELF
TRBJ2-7	TRBV11-2	ASSLDPGPIGYEQY
TRBJ1-2	TRBV29-1	SVEEGLVDYT
TRBJ1-4	TRBV7-9	ASSPDGTLGEKLF
TRBJ1-3	TRBV27	ASSLRGSGNTIY
TRBJ2-2	TRBV7-2	ASSHRQGENTGELF
TRBJ1-1	TRBV28	ASTFGGHEAF
TRBJ1-1	TRBV10-3	AISEDRGAF
TRBJ2-1	TRBV27	ASSSSNEQF
TRBJ2-5	TRBV19	ASSMVGTGRQETQY
TRBJ1-1	TRBV19	ASSTRMEGAF
TRBJ2-3	TRBV11-2	ASSLRPWDYQYTDTQY
TRBJ2-2	TRBV11-1	ASSLGAGGHFTGELF
TRBJ2-2	TRBV27	ASSALGLAALGGELF
TRBJ2-3	TRBV18	ASSPVQGPGTSTDTQY
TRBJ2-3	TRBV11-2	ASRTPGEGDTQY
TRBJ2-7	TRBV28	ASSLPLGTSGLYEQY
TRBJ1-5	TRBV10-3	AISENIVNQPQH
TRBJ2-1	TRBV7-8	ASSTGGYNEQF